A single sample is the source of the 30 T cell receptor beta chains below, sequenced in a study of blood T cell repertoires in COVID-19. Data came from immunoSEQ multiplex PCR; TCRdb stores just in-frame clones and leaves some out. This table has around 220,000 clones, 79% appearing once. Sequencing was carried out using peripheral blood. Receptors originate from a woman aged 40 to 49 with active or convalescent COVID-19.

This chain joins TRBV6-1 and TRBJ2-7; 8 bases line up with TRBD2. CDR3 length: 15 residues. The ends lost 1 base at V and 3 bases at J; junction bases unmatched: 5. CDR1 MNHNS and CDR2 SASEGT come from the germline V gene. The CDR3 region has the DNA TGTGCCAGCAGTGAAGGAGTAGCGGGGAGCTACGAGCAGTACGTC. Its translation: CASSEGVAGSYEQYV.

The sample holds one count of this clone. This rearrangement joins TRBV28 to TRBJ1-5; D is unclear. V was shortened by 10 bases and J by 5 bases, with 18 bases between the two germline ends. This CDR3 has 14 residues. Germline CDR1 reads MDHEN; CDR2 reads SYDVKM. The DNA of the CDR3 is TGTGCCACCCTTGAGGCCCGGTCCGATCAGCCCCAGCATTTT. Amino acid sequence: CATLEARSDQPQHF.

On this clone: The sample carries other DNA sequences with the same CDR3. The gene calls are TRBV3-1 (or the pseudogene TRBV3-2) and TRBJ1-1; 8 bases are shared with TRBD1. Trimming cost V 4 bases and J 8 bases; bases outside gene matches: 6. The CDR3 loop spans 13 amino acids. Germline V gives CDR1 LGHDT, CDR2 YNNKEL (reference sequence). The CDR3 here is CASSPRQGAEAFF. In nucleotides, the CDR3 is TGTGCCAGCAGCCCACGCCAGGGGGCCGAAGCTTTCTTT.

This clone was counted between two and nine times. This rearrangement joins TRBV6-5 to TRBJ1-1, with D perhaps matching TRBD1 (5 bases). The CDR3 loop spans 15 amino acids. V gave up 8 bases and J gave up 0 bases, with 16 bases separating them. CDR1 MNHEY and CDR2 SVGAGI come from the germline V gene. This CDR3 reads CASRIEWGVNTEAFF. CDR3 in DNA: TGTGCCAGCCGAATTGAATGGGGGGTGAACACTGAAGCTTTCTTT.

CDR3 nucleotide sequence: TGTGCCAGCAGCACGACAGGGAGGACCCCTGAAAAACTGTTTTTT. It encodes CASSTTGRTPEKLFF. J is TRBJ1-4 and V is TRBV7-9; TRBD1 agrees at 7 bases. With 5 bases clipped from V and 7 bases from J, the junction kept 10 bases outside the gene matches. Germline-derived CDR1 and CDR2 are SEHNR and FQNEAQ (reference sequence). The CDR3 consists of 15 residues. Using reference TRBV7-9 and TRBJ1-4 for the parts outside the CDR3, the full variable domain is DTGVSQNPRHKITKRGQNVTFRCDPISEHNRLYWYRQTLGQGPEFLTYFQNEAQLEKSRLLSDRFSAERPKGSFSTLEIQRTEQGDSAMYLCASSTTGRTPEKLFFGSGTQLSVL.

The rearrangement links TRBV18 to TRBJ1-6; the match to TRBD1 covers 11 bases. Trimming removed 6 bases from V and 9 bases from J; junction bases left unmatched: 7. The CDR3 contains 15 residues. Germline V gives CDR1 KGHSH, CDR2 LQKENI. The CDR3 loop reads CASSLRTGGASPLHF. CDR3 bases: TGTGCCAGCTCTCTCCGGACAGGGGGCGCTTCACCCCTCCACTTT.

The CDR3 protein is CASSPGQTTGELFF. CDR3 bases: TGTGCCAGCTCACCGGGACAGACCACCGGGGAGCTGTTTTTT. The chain combines TRBV18 with TRBJ2-2; TRBD1 matches at 7 bases. There are 14 residues in the CDR3. V dropped 3 bases and J dropped 4; count of bases not matched to a gene: 2. Germline-derived CDR1 and CDR2 are KGHSH and LQKENI.

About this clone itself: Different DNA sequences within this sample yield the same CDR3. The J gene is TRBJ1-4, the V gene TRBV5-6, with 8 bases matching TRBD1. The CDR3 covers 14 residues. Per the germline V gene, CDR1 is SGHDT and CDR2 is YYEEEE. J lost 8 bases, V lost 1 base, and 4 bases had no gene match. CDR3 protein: CASSLQGAGEKLFF. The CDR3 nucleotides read TGTGCCAGCAGCTTGCAGGGGGCTGGGGAAAAACTGTTTTTT.

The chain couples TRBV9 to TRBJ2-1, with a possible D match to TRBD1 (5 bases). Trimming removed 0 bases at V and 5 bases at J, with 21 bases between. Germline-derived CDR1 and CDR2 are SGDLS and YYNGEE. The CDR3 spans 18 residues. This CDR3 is CASSVGSKGQESDNEQFF. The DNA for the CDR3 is TGTGCCAGCAGCGTAGGCTCTAAGGGGCAGGAGTCGGACAATGAGCAGTTCTTC.

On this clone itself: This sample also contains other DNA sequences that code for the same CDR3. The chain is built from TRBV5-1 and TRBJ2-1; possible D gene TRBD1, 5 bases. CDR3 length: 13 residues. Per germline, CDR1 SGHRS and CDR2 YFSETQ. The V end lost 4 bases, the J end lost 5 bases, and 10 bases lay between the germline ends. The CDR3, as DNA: TGCGCCAGCAGCCTAGACAGTAACAATGAGCAGTTCTTC. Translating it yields CASSLDSNNEQFF.

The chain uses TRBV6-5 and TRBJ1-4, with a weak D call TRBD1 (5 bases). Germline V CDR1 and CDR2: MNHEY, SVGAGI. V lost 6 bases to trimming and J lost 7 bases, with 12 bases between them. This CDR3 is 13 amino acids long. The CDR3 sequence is CASSSDKFEKLFF. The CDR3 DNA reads TGTGCCAGCAGCTCGGACAAATTTGAAAAACTGTTTTTT.

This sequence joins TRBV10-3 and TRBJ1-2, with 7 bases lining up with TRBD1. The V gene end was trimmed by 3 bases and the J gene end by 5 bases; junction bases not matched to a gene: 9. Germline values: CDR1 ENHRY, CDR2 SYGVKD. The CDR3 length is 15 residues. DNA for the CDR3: TGTGCCATCAGTGAACCCGGGACAGTCATTTATGGCTACACCTTC. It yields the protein CAISEPGTVIYGYTF.

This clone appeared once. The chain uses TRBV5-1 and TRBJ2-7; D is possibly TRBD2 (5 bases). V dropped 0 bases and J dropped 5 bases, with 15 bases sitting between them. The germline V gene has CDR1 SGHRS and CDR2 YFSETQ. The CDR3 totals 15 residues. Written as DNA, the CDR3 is TGCGCCAGCAGCTTGGGAGGGAAGGTGGTCGACGAGCAGTACTTC. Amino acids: CASSLGGKVVDEQYF.

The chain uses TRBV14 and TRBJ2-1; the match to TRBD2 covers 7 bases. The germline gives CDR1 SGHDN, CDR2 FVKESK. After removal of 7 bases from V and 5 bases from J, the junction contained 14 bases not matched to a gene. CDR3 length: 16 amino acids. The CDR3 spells CASTLLPGLPNNEQFF. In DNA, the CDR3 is TGTGCCAGCACCTTGCTTCCGGGACTACCTAACAATGAGCAGTTCTTC.

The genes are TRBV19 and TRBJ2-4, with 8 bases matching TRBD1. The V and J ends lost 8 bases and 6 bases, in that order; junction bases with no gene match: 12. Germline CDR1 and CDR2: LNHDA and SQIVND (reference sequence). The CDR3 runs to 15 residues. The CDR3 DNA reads TGTGCCAGTGGGGGACAGGTCCCCTGGGGAAACATTCAGTACTTC. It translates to CASGGQVPWGNIQYF.

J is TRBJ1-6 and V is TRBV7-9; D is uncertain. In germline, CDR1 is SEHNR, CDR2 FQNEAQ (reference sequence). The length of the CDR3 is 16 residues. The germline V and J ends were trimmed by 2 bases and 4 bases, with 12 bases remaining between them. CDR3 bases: TGTGCCAGCAGCTTAAGGAGGGAGGAATATAATTCACCCCTCCACTTT. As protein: CASSLRREEYNSPLHF.

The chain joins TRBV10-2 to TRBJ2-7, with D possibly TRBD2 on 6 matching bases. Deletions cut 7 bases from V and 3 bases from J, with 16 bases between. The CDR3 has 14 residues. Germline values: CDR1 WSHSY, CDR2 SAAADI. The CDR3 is CASMMGGEIYEQYV. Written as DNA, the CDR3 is TGCGCCAGCATGATGGGCGGGGAGATCTACGAGCAGTACGTC.

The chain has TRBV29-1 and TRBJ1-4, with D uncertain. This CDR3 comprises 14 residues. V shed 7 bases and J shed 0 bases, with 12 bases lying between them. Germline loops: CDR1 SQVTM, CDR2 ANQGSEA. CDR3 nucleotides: TGCAGCGGCCGCGAGGGATCAACTAATGAAAAACTGTTTTTT. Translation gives CSGREGSTNEKLFF.

The DNA of the CDR3 is TGTGCCAGCAGCTTGGGGACAGCTCACTATGGCTACACCTTC. Residues: CASSLGTAHYGYTF. The genes are TRBV5-4 and TRBJ1-2; D is possibly TRBD1 (6 bases). Germline V lookup: CDR1 SGHNT, CDR2 YYREEE (reference sequence). CDR3 length equals 14 residues. Trimming stripped 0 bases from V and 3 bases from J, with 9 bases between.

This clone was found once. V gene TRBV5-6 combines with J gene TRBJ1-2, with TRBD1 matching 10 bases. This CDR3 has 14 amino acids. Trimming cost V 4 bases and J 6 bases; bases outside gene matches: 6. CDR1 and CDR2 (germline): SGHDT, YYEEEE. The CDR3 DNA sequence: TGTGCCAGCAGCCTGGACAGGGGGAACCATGGCTACACCTTC. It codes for CASSLDRGNHGYTF.

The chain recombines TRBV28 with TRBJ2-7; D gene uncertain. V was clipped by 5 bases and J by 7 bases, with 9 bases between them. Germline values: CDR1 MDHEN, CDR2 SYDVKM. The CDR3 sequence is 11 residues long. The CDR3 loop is CASSPNREQYF. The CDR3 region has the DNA TGTGCCAGCAGTCCCAACCGGGAGCAGTACTTC.

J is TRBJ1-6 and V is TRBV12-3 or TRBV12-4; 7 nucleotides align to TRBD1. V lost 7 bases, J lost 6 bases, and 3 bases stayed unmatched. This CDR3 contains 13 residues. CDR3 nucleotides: TGTGCCAGCATTGGGACAGTTAATTCACCCCTCCACTTT. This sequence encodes CASIGTVNSPLHF.

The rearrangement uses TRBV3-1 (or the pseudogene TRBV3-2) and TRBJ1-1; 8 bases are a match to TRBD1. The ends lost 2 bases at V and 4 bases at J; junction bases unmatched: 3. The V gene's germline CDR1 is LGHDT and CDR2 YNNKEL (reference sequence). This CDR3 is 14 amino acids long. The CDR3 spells CASSQQGAATEAFF. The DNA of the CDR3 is TGTGCCAGCAGCCAACAGGGGGCGGCCACTGAAGCTTTCTTT.

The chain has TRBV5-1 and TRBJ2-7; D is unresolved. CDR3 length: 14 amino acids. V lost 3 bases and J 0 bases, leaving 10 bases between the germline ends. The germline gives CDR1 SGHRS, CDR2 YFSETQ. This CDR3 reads CASSYDTFSYEQYF. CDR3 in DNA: TGCGCCAGCAGCTACGACACCTTCTCCTACGAGCAGTACTTC.

Here the CDR3 DNA reads TGTGCCAGCAGTGACTCGGGACAGGTTGGTGGCTACACCTTC. It encodes CASSDSGQVGGYTF. The chain combines TRBV6-4 with TRBJ1-2, with 8 positions matching TRBD1. V lost 0 bases and J lost 7; bases outside the gene matches: 4. Germline-derived CDR1 and CDR2 are MRHNA and SNTAGT. The CDR3 has 14 amino acids.

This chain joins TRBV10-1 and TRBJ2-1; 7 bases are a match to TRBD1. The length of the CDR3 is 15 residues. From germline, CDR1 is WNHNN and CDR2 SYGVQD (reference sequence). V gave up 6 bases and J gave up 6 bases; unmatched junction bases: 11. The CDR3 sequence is CASSTGTAVTNEQFF. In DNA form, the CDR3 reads TGCGCCAGCAGCACTGGGACAGCCGTTACCAATGAGCAGTTCTTC.

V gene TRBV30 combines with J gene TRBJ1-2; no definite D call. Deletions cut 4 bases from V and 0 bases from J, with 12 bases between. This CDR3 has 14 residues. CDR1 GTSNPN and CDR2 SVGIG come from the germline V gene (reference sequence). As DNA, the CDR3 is TGTGCCTGGAACCGAGTCCCCTCTAACTATGGCTACACCTTC. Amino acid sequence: CAWNRVPSNYGYTF.

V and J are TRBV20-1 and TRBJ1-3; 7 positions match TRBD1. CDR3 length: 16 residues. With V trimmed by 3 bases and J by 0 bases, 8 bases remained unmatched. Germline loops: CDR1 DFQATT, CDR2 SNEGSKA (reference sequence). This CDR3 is CSASWDSRYSGNTIYF. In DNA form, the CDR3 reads TGCAGTGCTAGTTGGGACAGCCGCTACTCTGGAAACACCATATATTTT.

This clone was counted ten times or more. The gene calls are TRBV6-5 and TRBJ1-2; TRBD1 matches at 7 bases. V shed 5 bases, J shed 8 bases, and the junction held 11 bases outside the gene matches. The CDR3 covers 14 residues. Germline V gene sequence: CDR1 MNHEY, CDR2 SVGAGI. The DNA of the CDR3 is TGTGCCAGCAGTACTCAAGGGGGCGCTAACGGCTACACCTTC. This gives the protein CASSTQGGANGYTF.

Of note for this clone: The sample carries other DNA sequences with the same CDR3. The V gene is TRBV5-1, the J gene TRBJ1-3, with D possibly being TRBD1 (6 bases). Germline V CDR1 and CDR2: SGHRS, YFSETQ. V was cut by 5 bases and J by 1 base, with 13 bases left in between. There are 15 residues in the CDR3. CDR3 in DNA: TGCGCCAGCAGTAGGGACACGAGTTCTGGAAACACCATATATTTT. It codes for CASSRDTSSGNTIYF.